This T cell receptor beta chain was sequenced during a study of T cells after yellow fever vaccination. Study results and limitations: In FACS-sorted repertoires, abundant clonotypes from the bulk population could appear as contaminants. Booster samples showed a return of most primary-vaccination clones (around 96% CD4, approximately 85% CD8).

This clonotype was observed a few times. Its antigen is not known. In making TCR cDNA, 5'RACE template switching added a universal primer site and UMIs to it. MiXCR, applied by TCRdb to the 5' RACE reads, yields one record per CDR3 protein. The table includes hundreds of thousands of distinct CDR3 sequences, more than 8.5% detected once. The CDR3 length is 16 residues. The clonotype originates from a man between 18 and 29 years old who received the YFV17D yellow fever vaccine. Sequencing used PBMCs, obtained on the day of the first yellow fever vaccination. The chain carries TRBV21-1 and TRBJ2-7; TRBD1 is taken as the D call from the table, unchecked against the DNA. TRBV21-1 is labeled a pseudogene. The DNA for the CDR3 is TGTGCCAGCAGCGGGGGACACCGGGGAAGCTCCTACGAGCAGTACGTC. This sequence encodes CASSGGHRGSSYEQYV.